These 17 T cell receptor beta chains were sequenced from one sample in a study of CD8+ T cells in alopecia areata. As to treatment: oral pan-JAK inhibitor, 5-10 mg twice daily. Following extraction, RNA underwent reverse transcription to cDNA, which served as the sequencing template. Clones were read by immunoSEQ multiplex PCR, and TCRdb kept only the in-frame ones, dropping some. Of about 110,000 clones in the sample, less than 70% were seen once. The material was CD4+ T cells sorted from blood, obtained at week 24, from a patient treated with tofacitinib. The receptors originated from a human donor with alopecia areata.

This chain uses TRBV5-1 with TRBJ2-5; 9 bases agree with TRBD1. Looked up from germline, CDR1 is SGHRS and CDR2 is YFSETQ. The CDR3 has 15 amino acids. After removal of 2 bases from V and 4 bases from J, the junction contained 6 bases not matched to a gene. CDR3 residues: CASSFGQGLTETQYF. The CDR3 bases are TGCGCCAGCAGCTTCGGACAGGGGTTGACAGAGACCCAGTACTTC.

The chain carries TRBV6-1 and TRBJ1-5; 7 bases align to TRBD1. CDR1 MNHNS and CDR2 SASEGT come from the germline V gene. The V gene end was trimmed by 0 bases and the J gene end by 3 bases; junction bases not matched to a gene: 5. The CDR3 covers 16 residues. The CDR3 coding sequence is TGTGCCAGCAGTGAAGCGGCAGGGGGACACAATCAGCCCCAGCATTTT. Translating it yields CASSEAAGGHNQPQHF.

The chain has TRBV11-2 and TRBJ2-5, with 11 bases matching TRBD1. V lost 5 bases, J lost 1 base, and 3 bases stayed unmatched. This CDR3 is 15 amino acids long. The V gene's germline CDR1 is SGHAT and CDR2 FQNNGV. Here the CDR3 reads CASSIGTGGQETQYF. DNA for the CDR3: TGTGCCAGCAGCATAGGGACAGGGGGCCAAGAGACCCAGTACTTC.

The gene calls are TRBV5-6 and TRBJ2-5; no reliable D call. Germline CDR1 SGHDT, CDR2 YYEEEE. V dropped 1 base and J dropped 5 bases, with 9 bases sitting between them. The CDR3 covers 13 residues. DNA for the CDR3: TGTGCCAGCAGCTTGTGGGTAGGGGAGACCCAGTACTTC. It specifies CASSLWVGETQYF.

This chain uses TRBV7-2 with TRBJ2-3; 7 bases align to TRBD2. V gave up 3 bases and J gave up 5 bases; unmatched junction bases: 8. The CDR3 contains 15 residues. CDR1 and CDR2 (germline): SGHTA, FQGNSA. The CDR3 loop reads CASSLVGGVGDTQYF. The CDR3 DNA follows: TGTGCCAGCAGCTTGGTTGGGGGGGTAGGAGATACGCAGTATTTT.

The gene calls are TRBV6-5 and TRBJ1-4; TRBD1 matches 9 bases. The CDR3 totals 13 residues. Germline lookup yields CDR1 MNHEY and CDR2 SVGAGI. V lost 10 bases and J lost 8; bases outside the gene matches: 8. The CDR3 sequence: CATKGQGGEKLFF. CDR3 DNA sequence: TGTGCCACCAAGGGACAGGGAGGAGAAAAACTGTTTTTT.

This clone was seen just once. A read error may produce the germline difference seen at one junction end. The chain has TRBV30 and TRBJ1-2; tentative D call: TRBD1 (5 bases). This CDR3 comprises 13 residues. Per germline, CDR1 GTSNPN and CDR2 SVGIG (reference sequence). The CDR3 bases are TGTGCCTGGAGGGATAGACAGTTCTATGGCTGCACCTTC. Its translation: CAWRDRQFYGCTF.

V gene TRBV19 combines with J gene TRBJ2-5; 7 bases fit TRBD1. CDR1 is LNHDA and CDR2 is SQIVND in the germline V gene (reference sequence). This CDR3 region has 13 residues. Trimming cost V 5 bases and J 3 bases; bases outside gene matches: 3. The CDR3 DNA is TGTGCCAGTAGTGATCAGGGGGAAGAGACCCAGTACTTC. Translating it yields CASSDQGEETQYF.

The genes are TRBV18 and TRBJ1-2; the match to TRBD1 covers 7 bases. The CDR3 has 13 residues. Germline V gives CDR1 KGHSH, CDR2 LQKENI. Germline trimming cut 0 bases from V and 6 bases from J; bases unmatched to any gene: 1. The CDR3 coding sequence is TGTGCCAGCTCACCACCTGGGACAGATGGCTACACCTTC. Protein product: CASSPPGTDGYTF.

The rearrangement joins TRBV10-3 to TRBJ2-5; D is uncertain. The CDR3 consists of 12 residues. Germline CDR1 and CDR2: ENHRY and SYGVKD. V was pared by 6 bases and J by 3 bases, with 8 bases between. Here the CDR3 reads CAISQTKETQYF. The CDR3 DNA reads TGTGCCATCAGCCAAACGAAAGAGACCCAGTACTTC.

V usage is TRBV7-2 and J usage is TRBJ1-5; D unresolved. The CDR3 is 15 amino acids. CDR1 SGHTA and CDR2 FQGNSA come from the germline V gene. V gave up 5 bases and J gave up 11 bases, with 22 bases separating them. For the CDR3, the DNA is TGTGCCAGCAGCCCCTCCCCCGGCAGCTCCGCGTCCCAGCATTTT. It translates to CASSPSPGSSASQHF. The whole variable domain, filled in from reference TRBV7-2 and TRBJ1-5, reads GAGVSQSPSNKVTEKGKDVELRCDPISGHTALYWYRQSLGQGLEFLIYFQGNSAPDKSGLPSDRFSAERTGGSVSTLTIQRTQQEDSAVYLCASSPSPGSSASQHFGDGTRLSIL.

The chain joins TRBV6-5 to TRBJ1-5; TRBD1 agrees at 7 bases. The CDR3 length is 13 residues. In germline, CDR1 is MNHEY, CDR2 SVGAGI. V shed 7 bases, J shed 6 bases, and the junction held 6 bases outside the gene matches. CDR3 loop: CASKGAGGQPQHF. CDR3 nucleotides: TGTGCCAGCAAGGGGGCAGGGGGTCAGCCCCAGCATTTT.

This chain uses TRBV29-1 with TRBJ2-5; tentatively, D is TRBD1 (8 bases). CDR1 and CDR2 from the germline V gene are SQVTM and ANQGSEA. CDR3 length: 14 amino acids. V dropped 6 bases and J dropped 5 bases, with 19 bases sitting between them. The chain's CDR3 is CSVVRGTGRETQYF. CDR3 sequence (DNA): TGCAGCGTGGTGCGGGGGACAGGCAGGGAGACCCAGTACTTC.

The gene calls are TRBV6-5 and TRBJ2-6; D gene uncertain. From germline, CDR1 is MNHEY and CDR2 SVGAGI. With 4 bases removed from V and 1 base from J, the gap between germline ends came to 8 bases. The length of the CDR3 is 15 residues. CDR3: CASSSDDSGANVLTF. In DNA form, the CDR3 reads TGTGCCAGCAGTTCTGACGATTCTGGGGCCAACGTCCTGACTTTC.

The genes are TRBV11-3 and TRBJ1-6; perhaps TRBD1 as D (5 bases). Germline V lookup: CDR1 SGHNT, CDR2 YENEEA. CDR3 size: 12 residues. V lost 0 bases, J lost 12 bases, and 6 bases lay in between. The CDR3 nucleotides read TGTGCCAGCAGCTTAGAGGGGGTACCCCTCCACTTT. Translating gives CASSLEGVPLHF.

The J gene is TRBJ2-3, the V gene TRBV6-4; maybe TRBD1 (6 bases). CDR1 and CDR2 (germline): MRHNA, SNTAGT. V was clipped by 4 bases and J by 4 bases, with 12 bases between them. The CDR3 spans 14 residues. The CDR3 loop reads CASSVTGSSDTQYF. The DNA of the CDR3 is TGTGCCAGCAGTGTCACAGGGAGCTCAGATACGCAGTATTTT.

This clone was observed at least ten times. The chain combines TRBV5-1 with TRBJ2-6; TRBD1 matches at 11 bases. Trimming took 4 bases from V and 4 from J; bases not matched to a gene: 7. From germline, CDR1 is SGHRS and CDR2 YFSETQ. CDR3 length equals 17 residues. CDR3 nucleotide sequence: TGCGCCAGCAGCACCGGACAGGGGGCTGCAGGGGCCAACGTCCTGACTTTC. This encodes CASSTGQGAAGANVLTF.